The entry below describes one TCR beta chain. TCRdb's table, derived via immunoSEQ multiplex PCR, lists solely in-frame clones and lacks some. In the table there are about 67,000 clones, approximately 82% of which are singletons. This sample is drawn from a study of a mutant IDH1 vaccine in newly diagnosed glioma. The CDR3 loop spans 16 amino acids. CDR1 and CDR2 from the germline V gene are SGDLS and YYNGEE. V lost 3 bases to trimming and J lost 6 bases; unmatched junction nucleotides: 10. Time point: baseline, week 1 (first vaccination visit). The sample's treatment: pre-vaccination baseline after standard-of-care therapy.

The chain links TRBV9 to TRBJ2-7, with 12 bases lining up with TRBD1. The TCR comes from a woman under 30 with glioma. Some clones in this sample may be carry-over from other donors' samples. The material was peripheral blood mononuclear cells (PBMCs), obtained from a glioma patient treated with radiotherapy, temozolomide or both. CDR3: CASSAEGGTGGSEQYF. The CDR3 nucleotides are TGTGCCAGCAGCGCAGAGGGGGGGACAGGGGGCTCCGAGCAGTACTTC.